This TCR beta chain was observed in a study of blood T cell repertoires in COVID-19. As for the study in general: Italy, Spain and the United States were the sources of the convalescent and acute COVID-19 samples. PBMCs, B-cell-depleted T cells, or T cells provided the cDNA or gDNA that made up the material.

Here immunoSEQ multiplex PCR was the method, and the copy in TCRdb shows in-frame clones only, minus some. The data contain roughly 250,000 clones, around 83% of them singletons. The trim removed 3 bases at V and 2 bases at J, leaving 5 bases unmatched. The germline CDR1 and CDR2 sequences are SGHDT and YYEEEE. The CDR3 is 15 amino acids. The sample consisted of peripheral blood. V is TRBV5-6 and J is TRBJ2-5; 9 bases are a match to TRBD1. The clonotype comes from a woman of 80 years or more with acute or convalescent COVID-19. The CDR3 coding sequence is TGTGCCAGCAGCTCTGGGACAGGGAGACAAGAGACCCAGTACTTC. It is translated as CASSSGTGRQETQYF.